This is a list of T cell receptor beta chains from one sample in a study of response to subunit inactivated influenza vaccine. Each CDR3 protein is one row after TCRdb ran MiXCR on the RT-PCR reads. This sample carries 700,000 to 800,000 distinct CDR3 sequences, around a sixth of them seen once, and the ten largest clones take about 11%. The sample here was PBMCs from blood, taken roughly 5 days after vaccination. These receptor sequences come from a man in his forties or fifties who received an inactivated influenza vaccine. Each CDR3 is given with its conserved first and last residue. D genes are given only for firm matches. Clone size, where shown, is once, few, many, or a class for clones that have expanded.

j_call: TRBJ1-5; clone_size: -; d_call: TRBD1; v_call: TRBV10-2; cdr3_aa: CASREDRGGNQPQHF; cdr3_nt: TGCGCCAGCAGGGAAGACAGGGGGGGCAATCAGCCCCAGCATTTT
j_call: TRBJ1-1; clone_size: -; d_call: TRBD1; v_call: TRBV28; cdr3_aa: CASSFADRAEAFF; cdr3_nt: TGTGCCAGCAGCTTCGCCGACAGGGCCGAAGCTTTCTTT
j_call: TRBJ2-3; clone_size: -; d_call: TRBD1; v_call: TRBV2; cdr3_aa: CASSEDRGDDTQYF; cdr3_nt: TGTGCCAGCAGTGAAGACAGGGGGGACGATACGCAGTATTTT
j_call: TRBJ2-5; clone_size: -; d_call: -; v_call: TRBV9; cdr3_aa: CASSVDKGRETQYF; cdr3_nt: TGTGCCAGCAGCGTAGATAAGGGTCGAGAGACCCAGTACTTC
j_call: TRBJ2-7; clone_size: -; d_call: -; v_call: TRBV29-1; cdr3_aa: CSVSERVYEQYF; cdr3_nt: TGCAGCGTCTCGGAGAGGGTGTACGAGCAGTACTTC
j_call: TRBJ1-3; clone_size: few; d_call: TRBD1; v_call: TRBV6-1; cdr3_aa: CASSEPDRGRAGSAGNTIYF; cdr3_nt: TGTGCCAGCAGTGAACCAGACAGGGGTCGAGCGGGGTCCGCTGGAAACACCATATATTTT
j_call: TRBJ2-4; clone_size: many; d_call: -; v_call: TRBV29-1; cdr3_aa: CSALGGWDIQYF; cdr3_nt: TGCAGCGCCCTAGGAGGGTGGGACATTCAGTACTTC
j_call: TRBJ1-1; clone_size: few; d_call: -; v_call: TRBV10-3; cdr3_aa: CASSGQGGGTEAFF; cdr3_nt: TGTGCCTCTAGTGGGCAGGGTGGAGGCACTGAAGCTTTCTTT
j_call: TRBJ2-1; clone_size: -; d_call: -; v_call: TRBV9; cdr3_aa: CASSVDVRYRTYNEQFF; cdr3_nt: TGTGCCAGCAGCGTAGACGTGAGGTACCGTACCTACAATGAGCAGTTCTTC
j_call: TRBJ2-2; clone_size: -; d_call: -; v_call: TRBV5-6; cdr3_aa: CASSRGLAVTGELFF; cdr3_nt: TGTGCCAGCAGCCGAGGGCTAGCAGTCACCGGGGAGCTGTTTTTT
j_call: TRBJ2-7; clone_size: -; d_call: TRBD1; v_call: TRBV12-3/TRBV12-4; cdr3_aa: CASTTGQGYVYEQYF; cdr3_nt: TGTGCCAGCACCACGGGACAGGGATACGTCTACGAGCAGTACTTC
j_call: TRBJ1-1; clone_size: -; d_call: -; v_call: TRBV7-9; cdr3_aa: CASSLDSRRAFF; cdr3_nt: TGTGCCAGCAGCCTAGACAGCCGGCGGGCTTTCTTT
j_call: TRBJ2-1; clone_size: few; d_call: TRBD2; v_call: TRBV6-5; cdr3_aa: CASSYSGRASYNEQFF; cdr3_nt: TGTGCCAGCAGTTACAGCGGGAGGGCCTCGTACAATGAGCAGTTCTTC
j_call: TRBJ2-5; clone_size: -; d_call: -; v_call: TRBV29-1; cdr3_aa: CSVGGRLRQETQYF; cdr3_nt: TGCAGCGTTGGGGGACGGTTACGCCAAGAGACCCAGTACTTC
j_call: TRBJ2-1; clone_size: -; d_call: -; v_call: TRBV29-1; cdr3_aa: CSVHGAFPSYNEQFF; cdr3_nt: TGCAGCGTTCATGGGGCCTTCCCCTCCTACAATGAGCAGTTCTTC
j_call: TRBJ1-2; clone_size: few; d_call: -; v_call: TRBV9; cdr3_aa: CASSVVSYPGNGYTF; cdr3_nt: TGTGCCAGCAGCGTAGTCTCTTATCCGGGGAATGGCTACACCTTC
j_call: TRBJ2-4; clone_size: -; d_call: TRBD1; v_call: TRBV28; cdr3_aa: CASMPGTGISKNIQYF; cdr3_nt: TGTGCCAGCATGCCCGGGACAGGGATTTCCAAAAACATTCAGTACTTC
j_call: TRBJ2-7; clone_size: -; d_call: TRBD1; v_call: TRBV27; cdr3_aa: CASRPSSGTGTREQYF; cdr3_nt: TGTGCCAGCAGGCCAAGTTCCGGGACAGGGACCCGCGAGCAGTACTTC
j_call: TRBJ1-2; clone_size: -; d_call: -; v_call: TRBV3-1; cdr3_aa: CASRPNRGARYGYTF; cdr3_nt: TGTGCCAGCAGACCCAATCGGGGGGCCCGCTATGGCTACACCTTC
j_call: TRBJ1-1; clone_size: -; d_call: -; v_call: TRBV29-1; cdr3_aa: CSVRVGGTEAFF; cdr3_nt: TGCAGCGTCAGGGTTGGCGGCACTGAAGCTTTCTTT
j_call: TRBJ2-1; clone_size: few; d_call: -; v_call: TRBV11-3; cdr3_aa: CASSPGGQFPSNEQFF; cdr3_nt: TGTGCCAGCAGCCCGGGGGGACAGTTTCCGTCAAATGAGCAGTTCTTC
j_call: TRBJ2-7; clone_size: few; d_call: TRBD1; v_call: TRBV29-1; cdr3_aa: CSVDLTGGDYEQYF; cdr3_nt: TGCAGCGTTGACCTGACAGGGGGTGATTACGAGCAGTACTTC
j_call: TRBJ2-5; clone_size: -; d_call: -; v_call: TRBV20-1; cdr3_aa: CSASPDLETQYF; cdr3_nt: TGCAGTGCTAGCCCAGACCTGGAGACCCAGTACTTC
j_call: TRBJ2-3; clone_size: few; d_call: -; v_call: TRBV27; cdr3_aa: CASSPGAGSTDTQYF; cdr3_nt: TGTGCCAGCAGCCCAGGAGCGGGTAGCACAGATACGCAGTATTTT
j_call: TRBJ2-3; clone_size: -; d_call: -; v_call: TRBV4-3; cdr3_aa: CASSQDTFGARADTQYF; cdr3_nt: TGCGCCAGCAGCCAAGATACTTTCGGGGCTCGCGCAGATACGCAGTATTTT
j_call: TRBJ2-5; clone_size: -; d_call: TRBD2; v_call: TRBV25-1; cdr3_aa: CASSELLAGETQYF; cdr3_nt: TGTGCCAGCAGTGAACTGCTAGCGGGAGAGACCCAGTACTTC
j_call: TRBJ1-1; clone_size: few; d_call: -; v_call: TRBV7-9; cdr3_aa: CASRVENLNTEAFF; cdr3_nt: TGTGCCAGCAGGGTGGAGAACCTGAACACTGAAGCTTTCTTT
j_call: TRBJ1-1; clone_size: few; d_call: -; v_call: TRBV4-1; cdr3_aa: CASSLHRSTEAFF; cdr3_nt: TGCGCCAGCAGCCTCCATAGGAGCACTGAAGCTTTCTTT
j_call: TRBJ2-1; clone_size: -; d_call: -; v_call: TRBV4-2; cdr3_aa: CASSQERGGGRPTLYNEQFF; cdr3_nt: TGTGCCAGCAGCCAAGAAAGGGGTGGGGGGAGGCCAACACTTTACAATGAGCAGTTCTTC
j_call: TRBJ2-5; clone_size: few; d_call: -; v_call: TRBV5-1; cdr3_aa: CASSSVGLETQYF; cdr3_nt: TGCGCCAGCAGCTCAGTGGGACTGGAGACCCAGTACTTC
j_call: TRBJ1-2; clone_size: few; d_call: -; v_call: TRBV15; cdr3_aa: CATSRDPAGNGYTF; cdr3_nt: TGTGCCACCAGCAGAGATCCGGCAGGGAATGGCTACACCTTC
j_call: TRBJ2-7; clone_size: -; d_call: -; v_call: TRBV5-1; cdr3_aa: CASSLIGSGPEGEQYF; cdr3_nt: TGCGCCAGCAGCCTGATCGGGAGCGGCCCGGAGGGCGAGCAGTACTTC
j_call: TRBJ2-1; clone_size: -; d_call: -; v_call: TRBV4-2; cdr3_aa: CASSQAGFSSYNEQFF; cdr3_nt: TGTGCCAGCAGCCAAGCTGGCTTTAGCTCCTACAATGAGCAGTTCTTC
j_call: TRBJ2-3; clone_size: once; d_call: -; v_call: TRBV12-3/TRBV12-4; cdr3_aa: CASRGVGRDFTDTQYF; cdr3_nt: TGTGCCAGCAGGGGCGTGGGGCGGGACTTCACAGATACGCAGTATTTT
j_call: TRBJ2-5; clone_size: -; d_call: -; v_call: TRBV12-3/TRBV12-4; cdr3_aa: CASSLDETQNF; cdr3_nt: TGTGCCAGCAGTTTAGACGAGACCCAGAACTTC
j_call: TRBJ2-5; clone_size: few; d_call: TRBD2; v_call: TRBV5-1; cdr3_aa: CASSQLASGGWETQYF; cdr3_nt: TGCGCCAGCAGCCAACTAGCTAGCGGGGGCTGGGAGACCCAGTACTTC